The text below deals with one T cell receptor beta chain. V dropped 5 bases and J dropped 14; count of bases not matched to a gene: 9. The germline gives CDR1 SGHAT, CDR2 FQNNGV. The CDR3 runs 14 residues. The data derive from a study of blood T cell repertoires in COVID-19. The overall study: Samples representing acute and convalescent COVID-19 were sourced from the United States, Italy and Spain.

Produced via immunoSEQ multiplex PCR; TCRdb's table is partial and in-frame only. The table has about 250,000 clones, around 89% seen once; the top ten hold over 2%. Categorization into cohorts depended on clinical history that participants reported. The receptor comes from a young woman who had recovered from COVID-19. The sample consisted of PBMCs or T cells enriched from blood (not recorded which). V is TRBV11-2 and J is TRBJ1-6; 10 positions agree with TRBD1. CDR3 nucleotides: TGTGCCAGCAGCACGGGACAGGGGTCAGGAACCCTCCACTTT. This gives the protein CASSTGQGSGTLHF.